This entry lists 8 T cell receptor beta chains sequenced from one sample in a study of identifying expanded T cells in peripheral blood. Sequenced by immunoSEQ multiplex PCR; TCRdb stores in-frame clones only, minus some. The table has more than 50,000 clones, about 83% seen once. What was sequenced was blood. These receptor sequences come from a person aged 18 to 70 in good health.

V usage is TRBV5-4 and J usage is TRBJ1-2; 10 nucleotides match TRBD1. V trimming: 3 bases; J trimming: 8 bases; junction bases outside the gene matches: 16. The CDR3 is 17 residues long. Germline assignment: CDR1 SGHNT and CDR2 YYREEE (reference sequence). The CDR3 DNA reads as TGTGCCAGCAGCTCCGACCCCAATGGACAGGGGGAATGGGGCTACACCTTC. This encodes CASSSDPNGQGEWGYTF.

This sequence joins TRBV30 and TRBJ2-6; D is perhaps TRBD2 (5 bases). Germline assignment: CDR1 GTSNPN and CDR2 SVGIG (reference sequence). V was clipped by 0 bases and J by 0 bases, with 6 bases between them. The CDR3 loop spans 15 amino acids. The chain's CDR3 is CAWSVRGSGANVLTF. CDR3 DNA: TGTGCCTGGAGTGTACGGGGCTCTGGGGCCAACGTCCTGACTTTC.

V gene TRBV30 combines with J gene TRBJ2-5, with D unresolved. The germline V gene has CDR1 GTSNPN and CDR2 SVGIG (reference sequence). This CDR3 spans 13 amino acids. V lost 0 bases to trimming and J lost 5 bases, with 10 bases between them. Here the CDR3 DNA reads TGTGCCTGGAGTGTTGGAAATGGGGAGACCCAGTACTTC. It codes for CAWSVGNGETQYF.

A single count supports this clone. The chain joins TRBV21-1 to TRBJ2-7. TRBV21-1 is a listed pseudogene. The CDR3 is made up of 17 amino acids. The CDR3 loop reads CASSKVWGALFPYEQYF. In DNA form, the CDR3 reads TGTGCCAGCAGCAAAGTCTGGGGGGCCCTTTTTCCCTACGAGCAGTACTTC.

This rearrangement joins TRBV9 to TRBJ2-3; D possibly corresponds to TRBD2 (6 bases). V was cut by 0 bases and J by 5 bases, with 16 bases left in between. Looked up from germline, CDR1 is SGDLS and CDR2 is YYNGEE. The CDR3 extends over 16 amino acids. DNA of the CDR3: TGTGCCAGCAGCGTAGAACCCGACCGAGCGGGAGATACGCAGTATTTT. Protein product: CASSVEPDRAGDTQYF.

The CDR3 DNA follows: TGCGCCAGCAGCGACGGACAGGGGAATCGTGGAAGCTCTTTCTTT. Translating gives CASSDGQGNRGSSFF. This chain connects TRBV5-1 to TRBJ1-1; 9 bases match TRBD1. Trimming cost V 4 bases and J 12 bases; bases outside gene matches: 16. The CDR3 consists of 15 residues. Germline V CDR1 and CDR2: SGHRS, YFSETQ.

The V gene is TRBV15, the J gene TRBJ2-7; D gene uncertain. CDR3 size: 18 residues. The V and J ends lost 0 bases and 0 bases respectively, with 18 bases between them. Germline V CDR1 and CDR2: LNHNV, YYDKDF (reference sequence). CDR3 residues: CATSRDQTGTEGSYEQYF. In DNA form, the CDR3 reads TGTGCCACCAGCAGAGATCAAACCGGCACGGAAGGCTCCTACGAGCAGTACTTC.

The chain recombines TRBV5-1 with TRBJ1-4, with a possible D match to TRBD1 (6 bases). This CDR3 spans 16 amino acids. Germline V gene data show CDR1 as SGHRS and CDR2 as YFSETQ. V was trimmed by 5 bases and J by 3 bases, leaving 17 bases between them. The CDR3 protein is CASRIESGVANEKLFF. Here the CDR3 DNA reads TGCGCCAGCAGAATTGAATCAGGGGTGGCTAATGAAAAACTGTTTTTT.